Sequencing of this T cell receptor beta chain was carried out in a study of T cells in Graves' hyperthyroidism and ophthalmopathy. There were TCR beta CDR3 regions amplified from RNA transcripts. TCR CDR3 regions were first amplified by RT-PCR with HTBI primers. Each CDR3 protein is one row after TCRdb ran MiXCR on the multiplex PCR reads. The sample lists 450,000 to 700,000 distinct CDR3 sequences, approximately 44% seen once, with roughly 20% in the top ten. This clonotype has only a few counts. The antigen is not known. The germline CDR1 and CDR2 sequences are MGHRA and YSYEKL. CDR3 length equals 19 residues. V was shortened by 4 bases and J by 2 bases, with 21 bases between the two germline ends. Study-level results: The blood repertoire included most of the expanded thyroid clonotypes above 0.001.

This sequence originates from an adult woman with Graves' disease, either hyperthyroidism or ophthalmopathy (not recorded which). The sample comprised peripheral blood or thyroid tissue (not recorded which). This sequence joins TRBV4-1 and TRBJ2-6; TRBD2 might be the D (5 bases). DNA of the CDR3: TGCGCCAGCAGCCTAAAAAGCTCCGGGGAGATTCCTGGGGCCAACGTCCTGACTTTC. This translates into CASSLKSSGEIPGANVLTF.